The next 14 T cell receptor beta chains were all read from a single sample in a study of cytomegalovirus exposure and HLA in healthy donors. PCR used 60 Vbeta primers and 13 Jbeta primers. Method: immunoSEQ multiplex PCR; TCRdb's copy keeps in-frame clones and lacks some. The sample lists fewer than 250,000 clones; approximately 81% were seen once. The sequenced material came from PBMCs. Source of these receptors: a man aged 25-40 years in good health and CMV-seronegative.

The chain combines TRBV11-3 with TRBJ1-1; possible D gene TRBD1, 5 bases. Germline V gene sequence: CDR1 SGHNT, CDR2 YENEEA. V shed 4 bases and J shed 4 bases, with 16 bases lying between them. The CDR3 runs to 15 residues. The CDR3 DNA reads TGTGCCAGCAGCTCAGGTGCAGGGCCCGGCACTGAAGCTTTCTTT. Translating gives CASSSGAGPGTEAFF.

V is TRBV19 and J is TRBJ1-1; D not certain. The germline gives CDR1 LNHDA, CDR2 SQIVND (reference sequence). Between the trimmed V and J ends, which lost 4 bases and 0 bases, there was a span of 6 bases. The CDR3 spans 13 residues. The CDR3: CASSRAMNTEAFF. The CDR3 DNA reads TGTGCCAGTAGTAGGGCGATGAACACTGAAGCTTTCTTT.

The genes are TRBV19 and TRBJ2-6; D is unresolved. The V gene lost 3 bases and the J gene lost 4 bases, with 22 bases spanning the gap. From germline, CDR1 is LNHDA and CDR2 SQIVND (reference sequence). The CDR3 has 19 residues. The CDR3 here is CASSILMGPELVGANVLTF. CDR3 DNA sequence: TGTGCCAGTAGTATTTTGATGGGCCCAGAATTGGTCGGGGCCAACGTCCTGACTTTC.

The rearrangement joins TRBV29-1 to TRBJ1-1, with D unresolved. The CDR3 has 11 amino acids. V gave up 5 bases and J gave up 3 bases, with 7 bases separating them. The V gene's germline CDR1 is SQVTM and CDR2 ANQGSEA. CDR3 in DNA: TGCAGCGTTCTTCGGGACACTGAAGCTTTCTTT. It codes for CSVLRDTEAFF.

The sample holds one count of this clone. V and J are TRBV15 and TRBJ1-4; 9 bases agree with TRBD1. CDR1 and CDR2 (germline): LNHNV, YYDKDF (reference sequence). V lost 2 bases and J lost 6; bases outside the gene matches: 10. CDR3 length: 17 residues. The CDR3 DNA reads TGTGCCACCAGCAGACGAGGTGTCCGGGACAGGGATGAAAAACTGTTTTTT. Translated: CATSRRGVRDRDEKLFF.

The rearrangement links TRBV12-5 to TRBJ1-2; perhaps TRBD1 as D (5 bases). Trimming pared 1 base from V and 1 base from J, leaving 7 bases between. The CDR3 contains 14 residues. CDR1 is LGHNT and CDR2 is FRNRAP in the germline V gene. This chain's CDR3 is CASGLADSNYGYTF. The CDR3 coding sequence is TGTGCTAGTGGTTTGGCAGACAGTAACTATGGCTACACCTTC.

The chain couples TRBV4-1 to TRBJ2-7; 7 positions agree with TRBD1. V lost 1 base, J lost 7 bases, and 4 bases stayed unmatched. This CDR3 region has 13 residues. Germline V gene data show CDR1 as MGHRA and CDR2 as YSYEKL. The CDR3 here is CASSQVQGWEQYF. CDR3 nucleotides: TGCGCCAGCAGCCAAGTACAGGGGTGGGAGCAGTACTTC.

The rearrangement joins TRBV7-2 to TRBJ1-1; D may be TRBD1 (5 bases). Germline CDR1 and CDR2: SGHTA and FQGNSA. CDR3 length equals 14 residues. The V end was cut by 0 bases, the J end by 7 bases, with 12 bases between. The CDR3 DNA follows: TGTGCCAGCAGCTTAGCGCCTTCAGGGATTGAAGCTTTCTTT. Encoded protein: CASSLAPSGIEAFF.

The chain joins TRBV10-2 to TRBJ2-7; the D gene is possibly TRBD2 (6 bases). The V end was cut by 4 bases, the J end by 2 bases, with 15 bases between. The germline V gene encodes CDR1 WSHSY and CDR2 SAAADI. The CDR3 length is 15 residues. The CDR3 spells CASSGRTGGAYEQYF. The DNA for the CDR3 is TGCGCCAGCAGTGGACGAACGGGCGGGGCCTACGAGCAGTACTTC.

Only one count was recorded for this clone. The CDR3 nucleotides read TGTGCCAGCAGTGCCCTCTCCAATCGGGGGGGGACTAGTGGGACGCAGTATTTT. Translation gives CASSALSNRGGTSGTQYF. This chain uses TRBV9 with TRBJ2-3, with 8 bases lining up with TRBD2. The CDR3 consists of 18 residues. V shed 5 bases, J shed 9 bases, and the junction held 23 bases outside the gene matches. The germline V gene has CDR1 SGDLS and CDR2 YYNGEE.

The chain employs TRBV6-1 and TRBJ2-1; 7 nucleotides line up with TRBD2. After removal of 2 bases from V and 0 bases from J, the junction contained 10 bases not matched to a gene. Per the germline V gene, CDR1 is MNHNS and CDR2 is SASEGT. CDR3 length equals 18 residues. CDR3 loop: CASSETKIAGHSYNEQFF. The CDR3 DNA is TGTGCCAGCAGTGAAACGAAAATAGCGGGCCACTCCTACAATGAGCAGTTCTTC.

DNA of the CDR3: TGTGCCAGCAGTCTAATAGCGGGATACAATGAGCAGTTCTTC. Translation: CASSLIAGYNEQFF. The rearrangement uses TRBV27 and TRBJ2-1; the match to TRBD2 covers 8 bases. CDR1 and CDR2 from the germline V gene are MNHEY and SMNVEV (reference sequence). The CDR3 totals 14 residues. V dropped 5 bases and J dropped 4; count of bases not matched to a gene: 4.

The chain employs TRBV5-1 and TRBJ2-5, with D possibly being TRBD1 (5 bases). The CDR3 is made up of 13 amino acids. Germline CDR1 reads SGHRS; CDR2 reads YFSETQ. Trimming took 4 bases from V and 5 from J, leaving 12 bases between them. In nucleotides, the CDR3 is TGCGCCAGCAGCCCAGGGAAGAGGGAGACCCAGTACTTC. It yields the protein CASSPGKRETQYF.

The genes are TRBV5-1 and TRBJ1-4, with TRBD1 as a possible D gene (5 bases). Per the germline V gene, CDR1 is SGHRS and CDR2 is YFSETQ. V lost 0 bases to trimming and J lost 8 bases, with 14 bases between them. The CDR3 covers 15 residues. In nucleotides, the CDR3 is TGCGCCAGCAGCTTGGCCTCAGGGCTGGGGGAAAAACTGTTTTTT. It codes for CASSLASGLGEKLFF.